The T cell receptor beta chain described here comes from a study of T-cell reconstitution after alpha-beta-depleted transplantation in children. Points from the study as a whole: As was reported, about two months after transplant, alpha-beta T cells came from several hundred expanded graft clones. Newly generated T cells supplied most T-cell counts and diversity one year post-transplant. Surviving recipient T cells and thymic progenitors accounted for the high day-60 TCRbeta diversity observed in some patients.

Concerning this clonotype itself: The antigen remains unidentified.

It was with unique molecular identifiers that the TCRbeta library was prepared. Each CDR3 protein gets one entry after TCRdb re-called the PCR reads with MiXCR. The sample holds hundreds of thousands of distinct CDR3 sequences; 10% to 15% are singletons and the top ten take 2% to 2.5%. V shed 6 bases and J shed 0 bases, with 18 bases lying between them. The CDR3 totals 16 residues. Looked up from germline, CDR1 is LNHDA and CDR2 is SQIVND (reference sequence). The source was PBMCs, mostly from graft donor cells, collected 360 days after TCRalphabeta/CD19-depleted stem cell transplant. The V and J genes are TRBV19 and TRBJ2-7; maybe TRBD1 (6 bases). This TCR was sampled from a male patient aged 10 to 17 who had a stem cell transplant for acute myeloid leukemia, so the T cells may come from the graft donor. In DNA, the CDR3 is TGTGCCAGTAGCGCCCTGGGGACACCCCTCTCCTACGAGCAGTACTTC. The encoded protein is CASSALGTPLSYEQYF. The entire variable domain, with the rest obtained from reference TRBV19 and TRBJ2-7, is as follows: DGGITQSPKYLFRKEGQNVTLSCEQNLNHDAMYWYRQDPGQGLRLIYYSQIVNDFQKGDIAEGYSVSREKKESFPLTVTSAQKNPTAFYLCASSALGTPLSYEQYFGPGTRLTVT.